A single sample is the source of the 16 T cell receptor beta chains below, sequenced in a study of T-cell memory formation after mild COVID-19. TCRdb re-called the 5' RACE reads with MiXCR, one entry per CDR3 protein. The sample gives 400,000 or so distinct CDR3 sequences, about 20% of which show up once; 7.5% to 10% is in the top ten. Sequencing was carried out using PBMCs or a T cell subset sorted from them (not recorded which). Every receptor here comes from an adult woman who had mild COVID-19 (a few samples of this study predate the infection). Cell type and time point are not known.

The V and J genes are TRBV5-4 and TRBJ2-3, with TRBD1 matching 7 bases. V trimming: 0 bases; J trimming: 1 base; junction bases outside the gene matches: 5. The CDR3 loop spans 16 amino acids. The germline V gene encodes CDR1 SGHNT and CDR2 YYREEE (reference sequence). The CDR3 DNA reads TGTGCCAGCAGCTTGGGGGGGACAGCCGGCACAGATACGCAGTATTTT. Its translation is CASSLGGTAGTDTQYF.

This clonotype was seen a handful of times. The CDR3 nucleotides read TGTGCCACCAGCTCTAGCGGGAGCGGGGAGACCCAGTACTTC. Protein product: CATSSSGSGETQYF. This chain connects TRBV24-1 to TRBJ2-5, with 10 bases matching TRBD2. The J segment lost 5 bases and the V segment lost 7 bases, leaving 6 bases of the junction unmatched. Looked up from germline, CDR1 is KGHDR and CDR2 is SFDVKD. The CDR3 sequence is 14 residues long.

The chain couples TRBV12-3 or TRBV12-4 to TRBJ1-5, with D maybe TRBD1 (6 bases). The CDR3 loop spans 16 amino acids. V was trimmed by 5 bases and J by 0 bases, leaving 14 bases between them. The CDR3 protein is CASSPGTPYSNQPQHF. CDR3 sequence (DNA): TGTGCCAGCAGTCCCGGGACACCTTATAGCAATCAGCCCCAGCATTTT.

This chain joins TRBV12-3 or TRBV12-4 and TRBJ2-2; possibly TRBD2 for D (6 bases). This CDR3 region has 13 residues. The V end lost 8 bases, the J end lost 5 bases, and 12 bases lay between the germline ends. CDR3 loop: CASALAATGELFF. The CDR3 DNA is TGTGCCAGCGCGTTAGCGGCGACCGGGGAGCTGTTTTTT.

This clonotype has only a few counts. The V and J genes are TRBV7-9 and TRBJ2-1, with D possibly TRBD2 on 5 matching bases. The germline CDR1 and CDR2 sequences are SEHNR and FQNEAQ (reference sequence). V lost 5 bases and J lost 4, with 9 bases in between. The CDR3 contains 13 residues. The chain's CDR3 is CASSPGIYNEQFF. The CDR3 nucleotides are TGTGCCAGCAGCCCCGGGATTTACAATGAGCAGTTCTTC.

The sample holds a few counts of this clonotype. The chain links TRBV6-5 to TRBJ2-3; TRBD1 might be the D (7 bases). This CDR3 contains 18 residues. V lost 6 bases and J 0 bases, leaving 22 bases between the germline ends. Germline CDR1 is MNHEY and CDR2 is SVGAGI. The CDR3 DNA sequence: TGTGCCAGCAGACGATTTAATGCAGGGGGGTCTAGCACAGATACGCAGTATTTT. Its translation is CASRRFNAGGSSTDTQYF.

The rearrangement uses TRBV27 and TRBJ1-1; 10 bases match TRBD1. CDR1 and CDR2 from the germline V gene are MNHEY and SMNVEV (reference sequence). V shed 7 bases, J shed 6 bases, and the junction held 11 bases outside the gene matches. The CDR3 has 15 amino acids. This chain's CDR3 is CASTRQGAGWSEAFF. DNA for the CDR3: TGTGCCAGCACCAGACAGGGGGCGGGGTGGTCTGAAGCTTTCTTT.

This clonotype was counted a few times. The chain is built from TRBV7-9 and TRBJ2-7; D call uncertain. Germline CDR1 reads SEHNR; CDR2 reads FQNEAQ (reference sequence). The CDR3 is made up of 14 amino acids. V was clipped by 5 bases and J by 0 bases, with 11 bases between them. CDR3 DNA sequence: TGTGCCAGCAGCAGTGACTGGAGCTCCTACGAGCAGTACTTC. Translated: CASSSDWSSYEQYF.

This clonotype turned up a few times. The V call is TRBV29-1, the J call TRBJ2-7; 7 bases agree with TRBD1. The length of the CDR3 is 12 residues. V was pared by 7 bases and J by 3 bases, with 6 bases of the junction left unmatched. The germline V gene encodes CDR1 SQVTM and CDR2 ANQGSEA. CDR3 bases: TGCAGCGCCCGACAGGGCCTCTACGAGCAGTACTTC. Its protein is CSARQGLYEQYF.

This clonotype was picked up a small number of times. The chain is built from TRBV12-3 or TRBV12-4 and TRBJ2-2; 7 bases are a match to TRBD1. J was trimmed by 7 bases and V by 7 bases; bases with no gene match: 9. There are 14 residues in the CDR3. CDR3 loop: CASTPVDRVGELFF. The DNA of the CDR3 is TGTGCCAGCACCCCAGTAGACAGGGTCGGGGAGCTGTTTTTT.

J is TRBJ1-1 and V is TRBV3-1, with D possibly matching TRBD1 (5 bases). The V end lost 8 bases, the J end lost 0 bases, and 16 bases lay between the germline ends. CDR3 length: 15 amino acids. The germline CDR1 and CDR2 sequences are LGHDT and YNNKEL (reference sequence). CDR3: CASYGGTGLNTEAFF. CDR3 DNA: TGTGCCAGCTATGGTGGGACGGGATTGAACACTGAAGCTTTCTTT.

This clonotype was seen ten or more times. This sequence joins TRBV12-3 or TRBV12-4 and TRBJ1-2, with D maybe TRBD1 (5 bases). The CDR3 is 14 amino acids. Trimming shortened V by 2 bases and J by 4 bases, and 11 bases separated the two germline ends. CDR3 nucleotide sequence: TGTGCCAGCAGTTTATACCGGGACCGCTATGGCTACACCTTC. Protein: CASSLYRDRYGYTF.

This clonotype was recorded many times. The gene calls are TRBV4-1 and TRBJ2-7; unclear D gene. Germline CDR1 is MGHRA and CDR2 is YSYEKL. The CDR3 consists of 13 residues. Trimming removed 3 bases from V and 3 bases from J, with 9 bases in between. CDR3 residues: CASSQARNYEQYF. The CDR3 DNA follows: TGCGCCAGCAGCCAGGCCAGAAACTACGAGCAGTACTTC.

The chain couples TRBV29-1 to TRBJ2-3; 9 nucleotides match TRBD1. The CDR3 is 15 residues long. Looked up from germline, CDR1 is SQVTM and CDR2 is ANQGSEA. Trimming at V came to 7 bases and at J to 4 bases, leaving 12 bases not matched to a gene. The CDR3 protein is CSAGAGTGRSDTQYF. CDR3 in DNA: TGCAGCGCTGGGGCCGGGACAGGGAGGTCAGATACGCAGTATTTT.

This clonotype was counted only a few times. The V call is TRBV10-3, the J call TRBJ2-7; D unclear. The CDR3 contains 10 residues. V lost 8 bases and J lost 0, with 2 bases in between. Per germline, CDR1 ENHRY and CDR2 SYGVKD. CDR3 bases: TGTGCCATCGGCTCCTACGAGCAGTACTTC. Amino acids: CAIGSYEQYF.

CDR3 loop: CASGQFADRDSYGYTF. The CDR3 coding sequence is TGTGCTAGTGGACAATTTGCCGACAGGGATTCCTATGGCTACACCTTC. This sequence joins TRBV12-5 and TRBJ1-2, with 7 bases lining up with TRBD1. Trimming at V came to 6 bases and at J to 4 bases, leaving 14 bases not matched to a gene. Germline CDR1 is LGHNT and CDR2 is FRNRAP. This CDR3 is built from 16 residues.